This TCR beta chain was recorded in a study of blood T cell repertoires in COVID-19 (dated by TCRdb to the early 2020s). Regarding the research as a whole: Samples from collaborators originated in the United States, Italy and Spain and spanned both the acute and convalescent phases of COVID-19. The prospective study material was composed of cDNA or gDNA derived from T cells, B-cell-depleted T cells, or PBMCs. The dataset comprised deeply sampled blood TCRbeta repertoires from subjects exposed to, actively infected with, or recovered from COVID-19. The repertoires were released in a freely available public database meant as a resource for research on the immune response to SARS-CoV-2. The samples were drawn from two sources: the first 160 participants of the ongoing ImmuneRACE study, and 1,254 subjects contributed by 6 global collaborators. The sample metadata nearly always contained a de-identified subject ID, COVID-19 status, age in years and sex. Where available, HLA class I and class II types were taken from metadata supplied by the sample provider and were not determined by assay-based typing. General study outcomes and caveats: The amount of clinical and demographic metadata varied by source and participant and was provided uncurated.

Turning to this clone: Its antigen is currently not known. No base qualities exist here, and no much larger clone lies one base off it.

TCRbeta CDR3 regions were amplified from genomic DNA using the immunoSEQ Assay, a bias-controlled multiplex PCR. As for the original processing: The number of nucleated cells in each sample was estimated by amplification of reference gene primers within the assay. Sequence reads were collapsed and filtered to measure the absolute abundance of every unique TCRbeta CDR3 rearrangement. For each sample, productive Simpson clonality was calculated as the square root of Simpson's diversity index over productive rearrangements. Sourced from immuneACCESS, this table was stored by TCRdb with only in-frame sequences that have V and J called. A share of the clones is absent; for the studies checked, an unresolved V gene accounts for under half, and the remainder has no known explanation. V and J calls and clone size are copied from that table; D and trimming were computed from the DNA. The sample table holds 100,000 or so clones, of which over 75% were seen once. 3.5% to 5% of the sample is held by the ten biggest clonotypes.

The collaborating institutions used their own protocols to collect whole blood in K2EDTA tubes. For TCRbeta analysis, collaborators shipped samples as frozen whole blood, isolated PBMCs, or DNA extracted from either of those sample types. This receptor was identified in a man aged 50-59 years with acute or convalescent COVID-19. Specimen: peripheral blood.

The CDR3 region: CASSLEGLGTGEQYF. The DNA reads as follows: TGCGCCAGCAGCTTGGAGGGACTAGGTACCGGCGAGCAGTACTTC. The chain is made from TRBV5-1 and TRBJ2-7; 8 bases in the middle match TRBD2. In the germline V gene, CDR1 corresponds to SGHRS and CDR2 to YFSETQ. V loses 0 bases at its end and J loses 6 bases; junction bases beyond the gene matches: 8. The cysteine opens and the phenylalanine closes a CDR3 of 15 amino acids. Only the CDR3 part of the read is kept: 45 bases, read in frame from the first base.